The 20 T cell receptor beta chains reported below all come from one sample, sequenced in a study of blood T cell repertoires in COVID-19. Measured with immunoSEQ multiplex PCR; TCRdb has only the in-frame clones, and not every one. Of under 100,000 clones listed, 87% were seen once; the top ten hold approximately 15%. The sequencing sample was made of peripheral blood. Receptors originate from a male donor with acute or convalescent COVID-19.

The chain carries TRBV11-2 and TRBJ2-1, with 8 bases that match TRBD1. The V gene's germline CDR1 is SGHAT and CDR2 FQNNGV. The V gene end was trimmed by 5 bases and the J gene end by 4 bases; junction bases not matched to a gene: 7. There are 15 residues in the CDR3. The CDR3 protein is CASSLGTGLYNEQFF. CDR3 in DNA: TGTGCCAGCAGCCTTGGGACAGGATTGTACAATGAGCAGTTCTTC.

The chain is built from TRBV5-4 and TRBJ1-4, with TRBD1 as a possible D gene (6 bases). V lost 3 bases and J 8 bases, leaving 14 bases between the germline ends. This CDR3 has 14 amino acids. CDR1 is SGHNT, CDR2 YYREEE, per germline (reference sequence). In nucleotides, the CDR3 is TGTGCCAGCAGCTGGGCAGGGGAAAGGGAAAAACTGTTTTTT. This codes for CASSWAGEREKLFF.

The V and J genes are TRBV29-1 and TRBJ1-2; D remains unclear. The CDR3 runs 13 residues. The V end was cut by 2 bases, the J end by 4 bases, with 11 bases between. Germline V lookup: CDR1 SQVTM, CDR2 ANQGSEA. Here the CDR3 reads CSVEKSWSYGYTF. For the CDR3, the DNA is TGCAGCGTTGAAAAGTCCTGGAGCTATGGCTACACCTTC.

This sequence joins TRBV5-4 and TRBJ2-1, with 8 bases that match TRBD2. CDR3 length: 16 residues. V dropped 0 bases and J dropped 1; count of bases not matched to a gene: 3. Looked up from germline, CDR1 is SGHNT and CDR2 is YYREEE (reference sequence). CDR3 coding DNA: TGTGCCAGCAGCTTGGCCCAGCGGGGGTCCTACAATGAGCAGTTCTTC. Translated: CASSLAQRGSYNEQFF.

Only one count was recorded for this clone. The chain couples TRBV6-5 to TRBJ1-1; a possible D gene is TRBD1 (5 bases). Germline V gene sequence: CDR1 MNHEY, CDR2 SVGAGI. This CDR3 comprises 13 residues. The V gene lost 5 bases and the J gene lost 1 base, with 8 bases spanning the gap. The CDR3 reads CASSNTGNTEAFF. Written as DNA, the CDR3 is TGTGCCAGCAGTAATACAGGGAACACTGAAGCTTTCTTT.

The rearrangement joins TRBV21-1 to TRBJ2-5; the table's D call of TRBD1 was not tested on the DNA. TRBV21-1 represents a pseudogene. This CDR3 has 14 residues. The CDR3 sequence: CASSKYTRQETQYF. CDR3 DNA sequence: TGTGCCAGCAGCAAATACACCAGACAAGAGACCCAGTACTTC.

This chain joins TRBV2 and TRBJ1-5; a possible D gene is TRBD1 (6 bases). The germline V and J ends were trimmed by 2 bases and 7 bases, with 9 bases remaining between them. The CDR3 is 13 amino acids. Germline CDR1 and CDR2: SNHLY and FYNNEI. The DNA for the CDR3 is TGTGCCAGCAGTGAAACAGGGTACCAGCCCCAGCATTTT. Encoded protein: CASSETGYQPQHF.

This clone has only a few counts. The CDR3 spells CASSTGSTEAFF. CDR3 nucleotides: TGTGCCAGCAGTACAGGGAGCACTGAAGCTTTCTTT. The chain is built from TRBV6-5 and TRBJ1-1, with D perhaps TRBD1 (6 bases). The germline gives CDR1 MNHEY, CDR2 SVGAGI. The V and J ends lost 5 bases and 4 bases respectively, with 8 bases between them. The CDR3 runs to 12 residues.

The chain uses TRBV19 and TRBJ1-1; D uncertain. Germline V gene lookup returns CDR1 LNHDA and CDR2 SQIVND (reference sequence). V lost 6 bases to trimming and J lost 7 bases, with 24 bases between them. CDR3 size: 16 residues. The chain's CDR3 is CASRDLISGFTNEAFF. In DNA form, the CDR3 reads TGTGCCAGTAGAGATCTGATCTCCGGGTTTACGAATGAAGCTTTCTTT.

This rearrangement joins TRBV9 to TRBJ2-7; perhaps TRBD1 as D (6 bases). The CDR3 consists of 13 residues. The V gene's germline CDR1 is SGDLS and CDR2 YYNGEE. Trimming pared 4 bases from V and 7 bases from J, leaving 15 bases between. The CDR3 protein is CASSTSTGGEQYF. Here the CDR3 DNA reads TGTGCCAGCAGCACTTCGACAGGCGGGGAGCAGTACTTC.

CDR3 loop: CAWSRQTYSNQPQHF. CDR3 coding DNA: TGTGCCTGGAGTCGACAGACATATAGCAATCAGCCCCAGCATTTT. V and J are TRBV30 and TRBJ1-5, with D perhaps TRBD1 (5 bases). The V end lost 2 bases, the J end lost 0 bases, and 11 bases lay between the germline ends. Germline values: CDR1 GTSNPN, CDR2 SVGIG (reference sequence). This CDR3 has 15 residues.

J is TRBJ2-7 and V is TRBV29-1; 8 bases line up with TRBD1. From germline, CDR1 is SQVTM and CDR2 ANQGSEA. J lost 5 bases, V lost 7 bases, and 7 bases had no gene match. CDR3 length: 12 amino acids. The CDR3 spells CSAHGQGNEQYF. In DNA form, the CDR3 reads TGCAGCGCCCACGGACAGGGCAACGAGCAGTACTTC.

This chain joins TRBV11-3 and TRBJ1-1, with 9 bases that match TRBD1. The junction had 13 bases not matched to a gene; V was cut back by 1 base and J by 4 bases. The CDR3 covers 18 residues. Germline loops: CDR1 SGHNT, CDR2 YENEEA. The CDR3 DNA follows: TGTGCCAGCAGCTTAGGTAGGGGACAGGGAGGGATGAGCACTGAAGCTTTCTTT. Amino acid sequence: CASSLGRGQGGMSTEAFF. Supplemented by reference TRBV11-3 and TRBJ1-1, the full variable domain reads EAGVVQSPRYKIIEKKQPVAFWCNPISGHNTLYWYLQNLGQGPELLIRYENEEAVDDSQLPKDRFSAERLKGVDSTLKIQPAELGDSAVYLCASSLGRGQGGMSTEAFFGQGTRLTVV.

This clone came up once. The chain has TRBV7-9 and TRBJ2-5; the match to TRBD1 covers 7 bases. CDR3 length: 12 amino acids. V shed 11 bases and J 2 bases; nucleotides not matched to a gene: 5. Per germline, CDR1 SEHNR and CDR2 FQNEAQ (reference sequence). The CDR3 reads CAGRRGQETQYF. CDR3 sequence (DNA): TGTGCCGGACGCAGGGGGCAAGAGACCCAGTACTTC.

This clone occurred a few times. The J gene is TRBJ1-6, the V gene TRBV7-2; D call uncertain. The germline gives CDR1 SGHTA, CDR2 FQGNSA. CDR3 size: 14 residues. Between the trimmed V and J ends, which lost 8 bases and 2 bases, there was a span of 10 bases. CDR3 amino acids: CASSGGPYNSPLHF. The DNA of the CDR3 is TGTGCCAGCTCGGGAGGACCCTATAATTCACCCCTCCACTTT. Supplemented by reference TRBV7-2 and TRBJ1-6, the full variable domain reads GAGVSQSPSNKVTEKGKDVELRCDPISGHTALYWYRQSLGQGLEFLIYFQGNSAPDKSGLPSDRFSAERTGGSVSTLTIQRTQQEDSAVYLCASSGGPYNSPLHFGNGTRLTVT.

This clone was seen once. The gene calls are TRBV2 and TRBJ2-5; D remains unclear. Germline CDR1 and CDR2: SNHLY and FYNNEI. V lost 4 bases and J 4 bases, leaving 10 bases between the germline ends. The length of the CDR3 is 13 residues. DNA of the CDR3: TGTGCCAGCAGTGGTCCTTCGGGAGAGACCCAGTACTTC. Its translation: CASSGPSGETQYF.

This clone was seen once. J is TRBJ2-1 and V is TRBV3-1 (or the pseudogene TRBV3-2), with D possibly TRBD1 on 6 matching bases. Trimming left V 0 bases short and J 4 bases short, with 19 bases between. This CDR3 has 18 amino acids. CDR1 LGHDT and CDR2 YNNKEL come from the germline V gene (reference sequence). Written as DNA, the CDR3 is TGTGCCAGCAGCCAAGATAGGGGGTCAGGGCTACATTACAATGAGCAGTTCTTC. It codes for CASSQDRGSGLHYNEQFF.

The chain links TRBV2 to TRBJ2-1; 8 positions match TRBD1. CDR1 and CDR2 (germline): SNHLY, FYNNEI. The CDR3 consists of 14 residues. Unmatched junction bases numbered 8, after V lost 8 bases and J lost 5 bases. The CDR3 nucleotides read TGTGCCAGCGTCCGGGACAGGCCCAACAATGAGCAGTTCTTC. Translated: CASVRDRPNNEQFF.

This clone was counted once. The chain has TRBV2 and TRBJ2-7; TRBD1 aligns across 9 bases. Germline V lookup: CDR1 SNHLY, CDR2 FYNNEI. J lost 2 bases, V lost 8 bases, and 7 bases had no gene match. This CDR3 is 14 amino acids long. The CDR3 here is CASGGQGVTYEQYF. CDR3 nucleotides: TGTGCCAGCGGGGGACAGGGAGTTACCTACGAGCAGTACTTC.

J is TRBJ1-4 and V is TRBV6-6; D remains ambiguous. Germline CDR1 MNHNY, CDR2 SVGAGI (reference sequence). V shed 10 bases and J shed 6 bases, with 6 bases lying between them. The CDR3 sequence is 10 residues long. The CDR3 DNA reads TGTGCCACCGAGGATGAAAAACTGTTTTTT. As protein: CATEDEKLFF.